This entry lists 4 T cell receptor beta chains sequenced from one sample in a study of healthy donors' naive CD4 and CD8 T cells. A linear amplification protocol produced the TCR libraries from roughly 480 ng of total RNA. TCRdb fed the reads into MiXCR, producing one record per CDR3 protein. The sample lists around 200,000 distinct CDR3 sequences; about 74% were seen once. The specimen was naive CD4+ and CD8+ T cells sorted from blood, pooled from several donors. The receptors derive from a pool of human donors in good health; the sample pools cells from several healthy donors.

This chain uses TRBV29-1 with TRBJ1-5; TRBD1 aligns across 9 bases. V was clipped by 6 bases and J by 5 bases; unmatched bases: 5. The CDR3 runs to 13 residues. CDR1 is SQVTM and CDR2 is ANQGSEA in the germline V gene. CDR3 DNA sequence: TGCAGCGTGGGAACAGGGGGCGATCAGCCCCAGCATTTT. Its protein product is CSVGTGGDQPQHF.

This chain links TRBV2 with TRBJ1-1; D is unclear. This CDR3 region has 11 residues. The V gene's germline CDR1 is SNHLY and CDR2 FYNNEI. V lost 2 bases to trimming and J lost 7 bases, with 5 bases between them. CDR3 sequence (DNA): TGTGCCAGCAGTGAAAGAGTTGAAGCTTTCTTT. This codes for CASSERVEAFF. Full variable domain (missing parts from reference TRBV2 and TRBJ1-1): EPEVTQTPSHQVTQMGQEVILRCVPISNHLYFYWYRQILGQKVEFLVSFYNNEISEKSEIFDDQFSVERPDGSNFTLKIRSTKLEDSAMYFCASSERVEAFFGQGTRLTVV.

This chain connects TRBV20-1 to TRBJ2-7; D is possibly TRBD2 (5 bases). The CDR3 consists of 13 residues. V shed 6 bases and J shed 5 bases, with 17 bases lying between them. Germline CDR1 and CDR2: DFQATT and SNEGSKA (reference sequence). CDR3 sequence (DNA): TGCAGTGCCACCTACGTTACGAGGGACGAGCAGTACTTC. It yields the protein CSATYVTRDEQYF.

This CDR3 reads CASSQGAFPQETQYF. In DNA, the CDR3 is TGTGCCAGCAGCCAGGGGGCATTTCCCCAAGAGACCCAGTACTTC. This sequence joins TRBV5-4 and TRBJ2-5; 8 nucleotides match TRBD1. CDR1 is SGHNT, CDR2 YYREEE, per germline (reference sequence). V shed 4 bases and J 1 base; nucleotides not matched to a gene: 6. The CDR3 spans 15 residues.